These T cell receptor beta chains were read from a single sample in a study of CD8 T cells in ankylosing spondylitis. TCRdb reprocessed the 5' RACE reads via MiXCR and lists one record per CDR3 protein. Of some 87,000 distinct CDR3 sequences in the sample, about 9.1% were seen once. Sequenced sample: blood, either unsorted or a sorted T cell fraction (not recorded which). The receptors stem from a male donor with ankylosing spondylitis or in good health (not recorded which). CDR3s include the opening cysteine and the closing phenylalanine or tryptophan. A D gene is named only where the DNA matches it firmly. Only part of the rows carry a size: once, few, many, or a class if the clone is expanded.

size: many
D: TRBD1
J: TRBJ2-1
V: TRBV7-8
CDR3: CASNTSPQGQKYNEQFF
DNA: TGTGCCAGCAACACTTCCCCCCAGGGACAGAAGTACAATGAGCAGTTCTTC

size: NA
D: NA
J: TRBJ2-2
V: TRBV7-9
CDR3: CASSPASISNTGELFF
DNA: TGTGCCAGCAGCCCCGCCTCAATTTCGAACACCGGGGAGCTGTTTTTT

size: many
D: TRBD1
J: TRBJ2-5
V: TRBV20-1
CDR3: CSAVDGQGSPETQYF
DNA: TGCAGTGCTGTAGATGGACAGGGGTCTCCCGAGACCCAGTACTTC

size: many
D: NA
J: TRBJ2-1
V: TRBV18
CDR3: CASSLSGRGNEQFF
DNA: TGTGCCAGCTCACTGTCCGGGCGTGGCAATGAGCAGTTCTTC

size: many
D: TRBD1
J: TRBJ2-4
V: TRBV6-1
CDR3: CASRSTGVAKNIQYF
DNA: TGTGCCAGCAGATCAACAGGGGTAGCCAAAAACATTCAGTACTTC

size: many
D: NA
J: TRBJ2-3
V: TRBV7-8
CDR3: CASSLEDGDLNTDTQYF
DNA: TGTGCCAGCAGCTTAGAAGATGGGGACTTAAACACAGATACGCAGTATTTT

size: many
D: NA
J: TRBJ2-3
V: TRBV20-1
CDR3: CSAVSGGGTDTQYF
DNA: TGCAGTGCTGTTTCTGGCGGGGGCACAGATACGCAGTATTTT

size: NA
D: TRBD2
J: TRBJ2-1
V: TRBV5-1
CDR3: CASSPMVGSGEYNEQFF
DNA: TGCGCCAGCAGCCCAATGGTGGGGAGCGGGGAGTACAATGAGCAGTTCTTC

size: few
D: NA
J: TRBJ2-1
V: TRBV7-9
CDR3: CASSLVGLLGANEQFF
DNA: TGTGCCAGCAGCTTAGTGGGACTTCTGGGGGCTAATGAGCAGTTCTTC

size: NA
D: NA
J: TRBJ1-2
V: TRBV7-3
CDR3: CASSYRDGGGYTF
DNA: TGTGCCAGCAGCTACCGGGATGGAGGAGGCTACACCTTC

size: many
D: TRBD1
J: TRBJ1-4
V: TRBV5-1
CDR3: CASSSSGTANEKLFF
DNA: TGCGCCAGCAGCTCCTCCGGGACAGCTAATGAAAAACTGTTTTTT

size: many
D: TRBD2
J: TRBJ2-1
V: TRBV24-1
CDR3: CATSDPASGVYNEQFF
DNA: TGTGCCACCAGTGACCCCGCTAGCGGGGTCTACAATGAGCAGTTCTTC